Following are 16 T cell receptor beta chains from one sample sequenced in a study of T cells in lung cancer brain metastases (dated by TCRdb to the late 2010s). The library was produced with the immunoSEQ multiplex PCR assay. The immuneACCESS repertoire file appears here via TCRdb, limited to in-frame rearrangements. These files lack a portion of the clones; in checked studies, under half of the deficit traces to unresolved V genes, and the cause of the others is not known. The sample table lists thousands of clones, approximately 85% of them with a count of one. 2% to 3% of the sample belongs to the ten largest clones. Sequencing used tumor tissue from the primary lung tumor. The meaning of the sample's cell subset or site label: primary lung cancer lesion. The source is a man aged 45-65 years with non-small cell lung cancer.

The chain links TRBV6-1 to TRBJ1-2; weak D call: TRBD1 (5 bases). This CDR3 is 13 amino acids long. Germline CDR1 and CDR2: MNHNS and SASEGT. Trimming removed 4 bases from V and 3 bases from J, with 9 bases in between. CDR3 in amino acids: CASSAGDHYGYTF. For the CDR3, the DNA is TGTGCCAGCAGTGCCGGGGACCACTATGGCTACACCTTC.

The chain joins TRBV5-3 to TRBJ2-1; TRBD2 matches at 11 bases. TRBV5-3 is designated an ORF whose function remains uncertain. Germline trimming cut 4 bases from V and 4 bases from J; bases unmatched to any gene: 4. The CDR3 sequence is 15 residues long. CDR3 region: CARSPGTSGYNEQFF. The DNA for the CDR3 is TGTGCCAGAAGCCCGGGGACTAGCGGTTACAATGAGCAGTTCTTC.

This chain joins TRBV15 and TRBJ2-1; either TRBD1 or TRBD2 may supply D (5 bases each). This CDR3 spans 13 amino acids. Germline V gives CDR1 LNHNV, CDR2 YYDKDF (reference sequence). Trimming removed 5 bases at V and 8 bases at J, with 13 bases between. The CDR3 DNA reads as TGTGCCACCAGCGGGGGTGAGGGCTATGAGCAGTTCTTC. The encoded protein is CATSGGEGYEQFF. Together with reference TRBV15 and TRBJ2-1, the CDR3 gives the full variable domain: DAMVIQNPRYQVTQFGKPVTLSCSQTLNHNVMYWYQQKSSQAPKLLFHYYDKDFNNEADTPDNFQSRRPNTSFCFLDIRSPGLGDTAMYLCATSGGEGYEQFFGPGTRLTVL.

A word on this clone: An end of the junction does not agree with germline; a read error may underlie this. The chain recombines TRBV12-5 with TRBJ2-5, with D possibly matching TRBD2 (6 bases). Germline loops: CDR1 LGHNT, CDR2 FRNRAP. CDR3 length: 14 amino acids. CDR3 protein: CVSGLGGAGETQYF. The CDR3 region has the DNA TGTGTTAGTGGTTTGGGCGGGGCCGGGGAGACCCAGTACTTC.

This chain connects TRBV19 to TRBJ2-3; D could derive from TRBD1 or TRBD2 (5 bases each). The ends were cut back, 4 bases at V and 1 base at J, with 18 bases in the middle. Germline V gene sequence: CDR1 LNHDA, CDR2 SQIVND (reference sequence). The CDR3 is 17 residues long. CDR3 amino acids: CASSRVMGDPGTDTQYF. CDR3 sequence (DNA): TGTGCCAGTAGTAGGGTGATGGGGGATCCGGGCACAGATACGCAGTATTTT.

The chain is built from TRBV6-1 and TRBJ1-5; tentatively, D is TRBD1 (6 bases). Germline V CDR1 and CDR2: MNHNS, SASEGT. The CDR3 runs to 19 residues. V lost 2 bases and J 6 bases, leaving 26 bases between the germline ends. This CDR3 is CASSESRQGIWFGGQPQHF. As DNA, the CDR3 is TGTGCCAGCAGTGAATCAAGGCAGGGGATATGGTTTGGTGGTCAGCCCCAGCATTTT.

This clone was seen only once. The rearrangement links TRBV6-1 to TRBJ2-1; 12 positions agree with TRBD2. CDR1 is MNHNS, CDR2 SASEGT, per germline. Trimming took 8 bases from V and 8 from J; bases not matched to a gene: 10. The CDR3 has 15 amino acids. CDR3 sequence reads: CASGPLAGGGDEQFF. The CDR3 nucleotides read TGTGCCAGCGGCCCACTAGCGGGAGGCGGGGATGAGCAGTTCTTC.

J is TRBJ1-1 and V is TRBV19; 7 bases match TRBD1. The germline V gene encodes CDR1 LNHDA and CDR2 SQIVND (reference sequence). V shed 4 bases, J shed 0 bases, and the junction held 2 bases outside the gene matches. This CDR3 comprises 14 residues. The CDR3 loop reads CASSTTGVNTEAFF. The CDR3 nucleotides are TGTGCCAGTAGTACAACAGGGGTGAACACTGAAGCTTTCTTT. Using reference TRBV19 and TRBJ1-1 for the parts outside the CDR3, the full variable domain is DGGITQSPKYLFRKEGQNVTLSCEQNLNHDAMYWYRQDPGQGLRLIYYSQIVNDFQKGDIAEGYSVSREKKESFPLTVTSAQKNPTAFYLCASSTTGVNTEAFFGQGTRLTVV.

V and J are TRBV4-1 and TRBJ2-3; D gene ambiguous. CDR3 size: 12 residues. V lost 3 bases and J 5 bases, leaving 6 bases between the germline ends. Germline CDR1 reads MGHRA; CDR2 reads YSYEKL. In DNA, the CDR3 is TGCGCCAGCAGCCAGACCCAAGATACGCAGTATTTT. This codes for CASSQTQDTQYF.

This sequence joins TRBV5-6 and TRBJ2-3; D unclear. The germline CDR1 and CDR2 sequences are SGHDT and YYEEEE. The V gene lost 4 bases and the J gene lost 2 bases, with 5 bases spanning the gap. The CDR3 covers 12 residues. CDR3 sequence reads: CASSIFTDTQYF. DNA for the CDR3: TGTGCCAGCAGCATATTCACAGATACGCAGTATTTT.

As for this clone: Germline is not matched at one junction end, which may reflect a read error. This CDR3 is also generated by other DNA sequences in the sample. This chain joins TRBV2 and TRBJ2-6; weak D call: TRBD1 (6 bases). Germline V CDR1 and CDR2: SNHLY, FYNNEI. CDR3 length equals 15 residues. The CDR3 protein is CASSRQVSGANVLTF. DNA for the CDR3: TGTGCCAGCAGCCGACAGGTCTCTGGGGCTAACGTCCTGACTTTC.

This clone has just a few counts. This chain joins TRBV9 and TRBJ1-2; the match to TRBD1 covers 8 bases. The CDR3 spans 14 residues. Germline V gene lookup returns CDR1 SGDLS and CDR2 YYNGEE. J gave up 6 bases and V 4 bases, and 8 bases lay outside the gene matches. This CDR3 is CASSLETGVNGYTF. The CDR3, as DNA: TGTGCCAGCAGCTTGGAGACAGGGGTGAATGGCTACACCTTC.

The CDR3 is CASSLLGQGVGEQYF. In DNA form, the CDR3 reads TGTGCCAGCAGCTTGTTGGGACAGGGGGTCGGCGAGCAGTACTTC. This rearrangement joins TRBV5-8 to TRBJ2-7; 11 bases are a match to TRBD1. After removal of 1 base from V and 6 bases from J, the junction contained 6 bases not matched to a gene. This CDR3 spans 15 amino acids. Looked up from germline, CDR1 is SGHTS and CDR2 is YDEGEE.

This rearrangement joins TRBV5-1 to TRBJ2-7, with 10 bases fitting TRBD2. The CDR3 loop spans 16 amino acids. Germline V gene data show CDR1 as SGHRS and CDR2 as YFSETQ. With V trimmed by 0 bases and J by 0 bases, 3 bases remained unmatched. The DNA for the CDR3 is TGCGCCAGCAGCTTGGTAGTAGCGGGGGGCTCCTACGAGCAGTACTTC. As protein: CASSLVVAGGSYEQYF. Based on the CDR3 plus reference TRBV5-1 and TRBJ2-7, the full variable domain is KAGVTQTPRYLIKTRGQQVTLSCSPISGHRSVSWYQQTPGQGLQFLFEYFSETQRNKGNFPGRFSGRQFSNSRSEMNVSTLELGDSALYLCASSLVVAGGSYEQYFGPGTRLTVT.

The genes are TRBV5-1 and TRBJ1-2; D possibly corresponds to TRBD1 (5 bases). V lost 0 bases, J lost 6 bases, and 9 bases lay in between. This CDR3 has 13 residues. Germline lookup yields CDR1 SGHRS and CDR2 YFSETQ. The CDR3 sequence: CASSLAGTDGYTF. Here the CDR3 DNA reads TGCGCCAGCAGCTTGGCGGGGACGGATGGCTACACCTTC.

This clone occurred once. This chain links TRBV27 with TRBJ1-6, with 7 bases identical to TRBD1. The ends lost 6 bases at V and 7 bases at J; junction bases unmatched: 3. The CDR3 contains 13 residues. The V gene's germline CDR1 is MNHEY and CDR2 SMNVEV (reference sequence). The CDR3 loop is CASSPTGNSPLHF. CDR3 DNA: TGTGCCAGCAGCCCGACAGGGAATTCACCCCTCCACTTT.